The 11 T cell receptor beta chains below come from one sample, sequenced in a study of human T cells and chemical hapten exposure. TCRdb passed the RACE reads through MiXCR, listing each CDR3 protein once. Of some 89,000 distinct CDR3 sequences in the sample, roughly 27% are singletons; the top ten hold approximately 10%. The time point here: patch test 3, about 24 weeks after DPC sensitization. Stated treatment: therapeutic diphenylcyclopropenone sensitization with weekly scalp DPC. Sample: whole blood, taken in connection with sensitization to the hapten diphenylcyclopropenone (DPC). The receptors shown here come from a middle-aged man with alopecia areata. Some clones in this sample may be carry-over from other donors' samples.

In its sample, this clonotype was seen a few times. The V call is TRBV20-1, the J call TRBJ2-7; 9 positions agree with TRBD1. This CDR3 region has 13 residues. From germline, CDR1 is DFQATT and CDR2 SNEGSKA (reference sequence). After removal of 5 bases from V and 5 bases from J, the junction contained 7 bases not matched to a gene. The CDR3 region is CSAYRDRANEQYF. The CDR3 nucleotides read TGCAGTGCTTACCGGGACAGGGCGAACGAGCAGTACTTC.

This clonotype was counted many times. The V gene is TRBV28, the J gene TRBJ2-7; TRBD1 aligns across 9 bases. CDR3 length: 18 amino acids. Germline V lookup: CDR1 MDHEN, CDR2 SYDVKM. V gave up 6 bases and J gave up 4 bases; unmatched junction bases: 19. The CDR3 nucleotides are TGTGCCAGCAGACCCCAAAGGGGCAGGGACAGGGTACGGTACGAGCAGTACTTC. Amino acid sequence: CASRPQRGRDRVRYEQYF.

This rearrangement joins TRBV5-5 to TRBJ2-1; D possibly matches TRBD1 or TRBD2 (5 bases each). The V gene lost 4 bases and the J gene lost 3 bases, with 8 bases spanning the gap. This CDR3 contains 13 residues. Germline values: CDR1 SGHKS, CDR2 YYEKEE (reference sequence). The CDR3 DNA follows: TGTGCCAGCAGCCGGGACGGCTACAATGAGCAGTTCTTC. It codes for CASSRDGYNEQFF.

The chain is built from TRBV6-2 or TRBV6-3 and TRBJ2-2; D might be TRBD2 (5 bases). Germline loops: CDR1 MNHEY, CDR2 SVGEGT. CDR3 length: 14 amino acids. With 0 bases removed from V and 6 bases from J, the gap between germline ends came to 8 bases. The CDR3 here is CASSYSRVAGELFF. The CDR3 coding sequence is TGTGCCAGCAGTTACTCGAGGGTCGCCGGGGAGCTGTTTTTT.

On this clonotype: At one end the junction does not follow the germline gene, possibly because of a read error. This chain connects TRBV20-1 to TRBJ2-4, with 8 bases lining up with TRBD1. This CDR3 spans 16 amino acids. The germline V gene has CDR1 DFQATT and CDR2 SNEGSKA (reference sequence). The chain's CDR3 is CSAREGGTGGKSIQYF. CDR3 nucleotides: TGCAGTGCTAGAGAGGGCGGGACAGGAGGGAAAAGCATTCAGTACTTC.

This clonotype has more than one count but fewer than ten. This chain connects TRBV27 to TRBJ2-3, with TRBD2 matching over 7 bases. The CDR3 loop spans 14 amino acids. The V gene's germline CDR1 is MNHEY and CDR2 SMNVEV (reference sequence). Trimming took 5 bases from V and 4 from J; bases not matched to a gene: 6. The CDR3 protein is CASSTRTSSDTQYF. CDR3 nucleotides: TGTGCCAGCAGTACGCGGACTAGTTCAGATACGCAGTATTTT.

The chain carries TRBV20-1 and TRBJ2-3, with TRBD2 identical over 10 bases. V lost 5 bases to trimming and J lost 6 bases; unmatched junction nucleotides: 8. CDR1 and CDR2 from the germline V gene are DFQATT and SNEGSKA (reference sequence). The CDR3 has 14 amino acids. DNA of the CDR3: TGCAGTGCTCTGACTAGCGGGCGGGCGGATACGCAGTATTTT. Its translation is CSALTSGRADTQYF.

A few counts support this clonotype. The chain uses TRBV12-3 or TRBV12-4 and TRBJ1-6; 11 nucleotides align to TRBD1. Germline trimming cut 1 base from V and 9 bases from J; bases unmatched to any gene: 8. The CDR3 consists of 17 residues. The chain's CDR3 is CASSLGQGQGASSPLHF. Written as DNA, the CDR3 is TGTGCCAGCAGTTTAGGGCAAGGACAGGGGGCGAGTTCACCCCTCCACTTT.

The V gene is TRBV6-5, the J gene TRBJ1-2; D is undetermined. Trimming pared 4 bases from V and 12 bases from J, leaving 24 bases between. Germline-derived CDR1 and CDR2 are MNHEY and SVGAGI. CDR3 length: 15 amino acids. As DNA, the CDR3 is TGTGCCAGCAGTTTCTCCCCTTTTCAGAACTTCGGCGACACCTTC. It codes for CASSFSPFQNFGDTF.

Only a few counts were recorded for this clonotype. The genes are TRBV12-3 or TRBV12-4 and TRBJ2-5, with D tentatively TRBD1 (6 bases). With 2 bases removed from V and 5 bases from J, the gap between germline ends came to 12 bases. The CDR3 length is 14 residues. CDR3 coding DNA: TGTGCCAGCAGTTTAAGGGGGACATTGGAGACCCAGTACTTC. Protein product: CASSLRGTLETQYF.

This clonotype was seen a few times. DNA of the CDR3: TGTGCCATCAGTGAGTACAAGCGGAGCACAGATACGCAGTATTTT. Encoded protein: CAISEYKRSTDTQYF. The chain links TRBV10-3 to TRBJ2-3; D is perhaps TRBD2 (5 bases). Germline V gene lookup returns CDR1 ENHRY and CDR2 SYGVKD. V was trimmed by 1 base and J by 0 bases, leaving 8 bases between them. CDR3 length equals 15 residues.